Below are 17 T cell receptor beta chains sequenced from a single sample in a study of CD8+ T cells in alopecia areata. Described treatment: oral pan-JAK inhibitor, 5-10 mg twice daily. RNA extraction was followed by reverse transcription into cDNA, which acted as the sequencing template. Profiling relied on immunoSEQ multiplex PCR, and the TCRdb table lists in-frame clones only, not all of them. The sample has hundreds of thousands of clones, 58% seen once. The starting material was CD4+ T cells sorted from blood, obtained at week 24, from a patient treated with tofacitinib. These receptors all stem from a human donor with alopecia areata.

This clone occurred a few times. The chain recombines TRBV7-2 with TRBJ2-3; 10 nucleotides line up with TRBD2. The trim removed 4 bases at V and 4 bases at J, leaving 5 bases unmatched. Germline CDR1 is SGHTA and CDR2 is FQGNSA. This CDR3 region has 15 residues. In DNA form, the CDR3 reads TGTGCCAGCAGCTCCCTAGCGGGGGAGTCAGATACGCAGTATTTT. Translated: CASSSLAGESDTQYF.

The chain links TRBV5-1 to TRBJ1-2; D is undetermined. Trimming stripped 4 bases from V and 1 base from J, with 5 bases between. CDR1 is SGHRS, CDR2 YFSETQ, per germline. This CDR3 spans 12 amino acids. DNA for the CDR3: TGCGCCAGCAGCCCAGATAACTATGGCTACACCTTC. Translation gives CASSPDNYGYTF.

J is TRBJ2-1 and V is TRBV30, with a possible D match to TRBD2 (6 bases). The V gene lost 4 bases and the J gene lost 5 bases, with 18 bases spanning the gap. The CDR3 covers 15 residues. CDR1 is GTSNPN and CDR2 is SVGIG in the germline V gene (reference sequence). This CDR3 reads CAWTSALRENNEQFF. The DNA of the CDR3 is TGTGCCTGGACGAGTGCTTTGCGGGAAAACAATGAGCAGTTCTTC.

The chain uses TRBV29-1 and TRBJ2-7; D not certain. The CDR3 length is 12 residues. Trimming shortened V by 2 bases and J by 2 bases, and 7 bases separated the two germline ends. Germline V gives CDR1 SQVTM, CDR2 ANQGSEA. Here the CDR3 reads CSVEIGTYEQYF. The CDR3 DNA reads as TGCAGCGTTGAAATAGGAACCTACGAGCAGTACTTC.

This chain uses TRBV19 with TRBJ2-7; unclear D gene. The CDR3 is 15 residues long. The germline V and J ends were trimmed by 3 bases and 3 bases, with 15 bases remaining between them. Germline assignment: CDR1 LNHDA and CDR2 SQIVND (reference sequence). The CDR3, as DNA: TGTGCCAGTAGTATGGGAATCTCCACTTTCTACGAGCAGTACTTC. Its translation is CASSMGISTFYEQYF.

The V call is TRBV2, the J call TRBJ1-4, with 8 bases that match TRBD1. The CDR3 loop spans 14 amino acids. V lost 5 bases, J lost 8 bases, and 7 bases stayed unmatched. Per the germline V gene, CDR1 is SNHLY and CDR2 is FYNNEI. The CDR3 nucleotides are TGTGCCAGCAGTACCGGGACAGGCCAAGAAAAACTGTTTTTT. It codes for CASSTGTGQEKLFF.

The chain uses TRBV30 and TRBJ2-7, with TRBD1 identical over 8 bases. V lost 4 bases and J lost 4; bases outside the gene matches: 9. There are 14 residues in the CDR3. Germline V CDR1 and CDR2: GTSNPN, SVGIG (reference sequence). CDR3 sequence reads: CAWMSSRGLYEQYF. In nucleotides, the CDR3 is TGTGCCTGGATGAGTTCCAGGGGGCTTTACGAGCAGTACTTC.

This clone was recorded a few times. The V and J genes are TRBV4-2 and TRBJ2-7; tentatively, D is TRBD1 or TRBD2 (5 bases each). The V and J ends lost 0 bases and 1 base respectively, with 7 bases between them. CDR3 length: 14 amino acids. CDR1 LGHNA and CDR2 YNFKEQ come from the germline V gene. For the CDR3, the DNA is TGTGCCAGCAGCCAAGAGGGGGATTCCTACGAGCAGTACTTC. It codes for CASSQEGDSYEQYF.

The gene calls are TRBV6-5 and TRBJ1-1; D gene unclear. From germline, CDR1 is MNHEY and CDR2 SVGAGI. Deletions cut 2 bases from V and 8 bases from J, with 6 bases between. The CDR3 spans 11 residues. The CDR3 region has the DNA TGTGCCAGCAGTTACCGCACCGAAGCTTTCTTT. Translation: CASSYRTEAFF.

This rearrangement joins TRBV5-4 to TRBJ2-7; TRBD1 might be the D (6 bases). V was cut by 4 bases and J by 5 bases, with 19 bases left in between. From germline, CDR1 is SGHNT and CDR2 YYREEE (reference sequence). The CDR3 spans 15 residues. CDR3 bases: TGTGCCAGCAGCCAAGAACCAGGGGTTAAGGACGAGCAGTACTTC. Translation: CASSQEPGVKDEQYF.

This chain joins TRBV30 and TRBJ2-7; 7 bases match TRBD2. With V trimmed by 2 bases and J by 3 bases, 4 bases remained unmatched. The CDR3 covers 13 residues. CDR1 and CDR2 from the germline V gene are GTSNPN and SVGIG (reference sequence). The DNA of the CDR3 is TGTGCCTGGAGTAAAGGGGACTACTACGAGCAGTACTTC. Translating it yields CAWSKGDYYEQYF.

The genes are TRBV7-6 and TRBJ2-6; unclear D gene. Germline lookup yields CDR1 SGHVS and CDR2 FNYEAQ. The V end lost 5 bases, the J end lost 1 base, and 6 bases lay between the germline ends. The CDR3 totals 14 residues. CDR3 DNA sequence: TGTGCCAGCAGCCCCACTTCTGGGGCCAACGTCCTGACTTTC. Protein: CASSPTSGANVLTF.

This clone was seen only a few times. The V gene is TRBV7-9, the J gene TRBJ1-1, with 7 bases that match TRBD1. The V segment lost 5 bases and the J segment 3 bases; nucleotides outside the gene matches: 6. CDR1 is SEHNR, CDR2 FQNEAQ, per germline (reference sequence). There are 14 residues in the CDR3. The CDR3 bases are TGTGCCAGCAGCCTCCGGGACAGTGACACTGAAGCTTTCTTT. It is translated as CASSLRDSDTEAFF.

The chain recombines TRBV5-1 with TRBJ2-3, with 7 nucleotides matching TRBD1. This CDR3 comprises 14 residues. Germline V gene lookup returns CDR1 SGHRS and CDR2 YFSETQ. J lost 2 bases, V lost 4 bases, and 4 bases had no gene match. CDR3: CASSPQGYTDTQYF. The CDR3 nucleotides read TGCGCCAGCAGCCCACAGGGGTACACAGATACGCAGTATTTT.

V and J are TRBV2 and TRBJ2-2; 8 bases align to TRBD1. The CDR3 covers 15 residues. V shed 7 bases, J shed 6 bases, and the junction held 10 bases outside the gene matches. CDR1 and CDR2 (germline): SNHLY, FYNNEI. CDR3 coding DNA: TGTGCCAGCACCGTGGCAGGGGGCGTCGCCGGGGAGCTGTTTTTT. Amino acids: CASTVAGGVAGELFF.

The chain is built from TRBV7-2 and TRBJ2-5; D is perhaps TRBD2 (5 bases). The V gene's germline CDR1 is SGHTA and CDR2 FQGNSA. This CDR3 has 15 residues. Trimming stripped 3 bases from V and 4 bases from J, with 15 bases between. The CDR3 DNA is TGTGCCAGCAGCTTTCCCGGCGAGGGATCAGAGACCCAGTACTTC. It translates to CASSFPGEGSETQYF.

DNA of the CDR3: TGCGCCAGCAGCCATCCTGTCTCGAGCTACGAGCAGTACTTC. This codes for CASSHPVSSYEQYF. J is TRBJ2-7 and V is TRBV4-1; D remains unclear. Looked up from germline, CDR1 is MGHRA and CDR2 is YSYEKL. The CDR3 covers 14 residues. V dropped 3 bases and J dropped 3 bases, with 12 bases sitting between them.